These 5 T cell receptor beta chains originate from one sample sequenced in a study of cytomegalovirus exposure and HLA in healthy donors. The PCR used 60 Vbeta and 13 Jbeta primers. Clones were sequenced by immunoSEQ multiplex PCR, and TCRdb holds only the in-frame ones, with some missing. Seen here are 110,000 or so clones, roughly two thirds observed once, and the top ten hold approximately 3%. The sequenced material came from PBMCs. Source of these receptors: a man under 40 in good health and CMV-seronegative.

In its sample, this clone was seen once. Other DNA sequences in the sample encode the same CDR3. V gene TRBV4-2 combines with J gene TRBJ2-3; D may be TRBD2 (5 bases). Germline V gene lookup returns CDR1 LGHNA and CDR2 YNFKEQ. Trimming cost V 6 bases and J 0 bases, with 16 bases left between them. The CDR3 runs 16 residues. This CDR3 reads CASSPAGNPSTDTQYF. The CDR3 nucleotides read TGTGCCAGCAGTCCAGCCGGGAACCCTAGCACAGATACGCAGTATTTT.

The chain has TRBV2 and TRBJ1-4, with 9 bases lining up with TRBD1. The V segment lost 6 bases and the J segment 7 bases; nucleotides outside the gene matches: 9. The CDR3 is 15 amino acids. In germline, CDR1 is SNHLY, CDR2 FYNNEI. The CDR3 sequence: CASRGEGTGSEKLFF. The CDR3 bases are TGTGCCAGCAGAGGGGAAGGGACAGGGAGTGAAAAACTGTTTTTT.

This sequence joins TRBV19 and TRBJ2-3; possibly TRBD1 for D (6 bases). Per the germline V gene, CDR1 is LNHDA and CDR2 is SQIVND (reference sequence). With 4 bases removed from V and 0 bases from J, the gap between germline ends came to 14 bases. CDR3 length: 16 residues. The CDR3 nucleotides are TGTGCCAGTAGTAGTTGGGACATACAAAGCACAGATACGCAGTATTTT. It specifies CASSSWDIQSTDTQYF.

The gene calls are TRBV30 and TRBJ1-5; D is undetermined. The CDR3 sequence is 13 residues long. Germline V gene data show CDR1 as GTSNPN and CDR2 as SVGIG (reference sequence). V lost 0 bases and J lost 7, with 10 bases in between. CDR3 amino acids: CAWSVTARQPQHF. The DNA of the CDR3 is TGTGCCTGGAGTGTTACGGCGAGGCAGCCCCAGCATTTT.

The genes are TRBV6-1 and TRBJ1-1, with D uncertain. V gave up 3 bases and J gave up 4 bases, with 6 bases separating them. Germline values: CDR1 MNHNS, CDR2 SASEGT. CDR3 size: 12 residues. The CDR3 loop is CASSDIPTEAFF. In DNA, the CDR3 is TGTGCCAGCAGTGACATCCCCACTGAAGCTTTCTTT.